Detailed here is one T cell receptor (beta chain). This entry comes from a study of cytomegalovirus exposure and HLA in healthy donors. Trimming left V 3 bases short and J 0 bases short, with 9 bases between. CDR3 size: 14 residues. Germline CDR1 SGHAT, CDR2 FQNNGV. Sequencing used immunoSEQ multiplex PCR; TCRdb keeps in-frame clones, though not all of them. This sample carries about 60,000 clones, around 96% of them seen once, and the ten largest clones take 0.85% to 1%. The receptor comes from a man aged 18 to 30 in good health and CMV-seronegative. The chain recombines TRBV11-2 with TRBJ2-7; maybe TRBD1 (5 bases). Sequenced sample: PBMCs. Written as DNA, the CDR3 is TGTGCCAGCAGCTTGGGGCCAAGCTCCTACGAGCAGTACTTC. Its protein is CASSLGPSSYEQYF.